These T cell receptor beta chains were read from a single sample in a study of radiation and T cells in renal cell carcinoma. The method was immunoSEQ multiplex PCR; TCRdb's version includes in-frame clones alone and lacks a portion of them. In the table there are around 120,000 clones, 70% to 90% of which are singletons. The sequences come from blood, collected from a patient whose treatment included radiotherapy and nephrectomy. Receptors were obtained from a woman aged 60-70 years with renal cell carcinoma. The CDR3 runs from the conserved cysteine through the conserved F or W. D genes are given only for firm matches. A row's size may be missing; if present it is once, few, many or a size class.

CDR3,DNA,D,V,J,size
CASSLDPGENTEAFF,TGTGCCAGCAGCTTAGATCCGGGGGAGAACACTGAAGCTTTCTTT,.,TRBV11-2,TRBJ1-1,few
CASSRGPRQGATYEQYF,TGCGCCAGCAGCCGGGGGCCCCGACAGGGGGCGACCTACGAGCAGTACTTC,TRBD1,TRBV5-1,TRBJ2-7,.
CASSLDTNYEAFF,TGTGCCAGCAGCTTAGACACCAACTACGAAGCTTTCTTT,.,TRBV7-3,TRBJ1-1,once
CASSLILAGASPYGEQYF,TGTGCCAGCAGTTTAATCCTAGCGGGGGCATCTCCCTACGGAGAGCAGTACTTC,TRBD2,TRBV27,TRBJ2-7,.
CASRFGDTQYF,TGTGCCAGCAGGTTTGGTGATACGCAGTATTTT,.,TRBV6-6,TRBJ2-3,once
CASQDSSRYEQYF,TGTGCCAGCCAGGACAGTTCTCGCTACGAGCAGTACTTC,.,TRBV7-9,TRBJ2-7,.
CASMNSNQPQHF,TGTGCCAGCATGAATAGCAATCAGCCCCAGCATTTT,.,TRBV28,TRBJ1-5,.
CASTRGQGYTEAFF,TGTGCCAGCACGAGGGGTCAGGGATACACTGAAGCTTTCTTT,.,TRBV6-1,TRBJ1-1,many
CASSEWTSGGQETQYF,TGTGCCAGCAGTGAATGGACTAGCGGGGGCCAAGAGACCCAGTACTTC,TRBD2,TRBV2,TRBJ2-5,.
CASSSRDRAFDEQFF,TGTGCCAGCAGCTCCCGGGACAGGGCCTTCGATGAGCAGTTCTTC,.,TRBV21-1,TRBJ2-1,.
CASKFGNSNQPQHF,TGTGCCAGTAAATTTGGCAATAGCAATCAGCCCCAGCATTTT,.,TRBV6-6,TRBJ1-5,.
CASTTGERTGELFF,TGTGCCAGCACGACAGGGGAGAGGACCGGGGAGCTGTTTTTT,TRBD1,TRBV7-9,TRBJ2-2,.
CASSLRTGSGETQYF,TGTGCCAGCAGCCTTAGGACAGGGTCAGGGGAGACCCAGTACTTC,TRBD1,TRBV7-2,TRBJ2-5,.
CASSVLGESNQPQHF,TGTGCCAGCAGCGTTTTAGGGGAAAGCAATCAGCCCCAGCATTTT,.,TRBV9,TRBJ1-5,.
CASSARQVIKQPQHF,TGTGCCAGTAGTGCCCGACAGGTAATCAAACAGCCCCAGCATTTT,.,TRBV19,TRBJ1-5,.
CASRPTGRDYGYTF,TGTGCCAGTAGACCGACAGGAAGAGACTATGGCTACACCTTC,.,TRBV19,TRBJ1-2,once
CASSFMDRPVPQHF,TGTGCCAGCAGTTTTATGGACAGGCCAGTACCCCAGCATTTT,TRBD1,TRBV28,TRBJ1-5,.
CASSRGRGTGELFF,TGTGCCAGCAGTAGGGGGCGCGGAACCGGGGAGCTGTTTTTT,TRBD1,TRBV2,TRBJ2-2,.
CASSLDVGAQETQYF,TGTGCCAGCAGCTTAGATGTTGGAGCACAAGAGACCCAGTACTTC,.,TRBV7-9,TRBJ2-5,.
CASLGVVTGGNEKLFF,TGTGCCAGCCTGGGGGTTGTCACCGGGGGGAATGAAAAACTGTTTTTT,.,TRBV2,TRBJ1-4,.
CASSFDRGPNYGYTF,TGTGCCAGCAGCTTTGACCGGGGGCCTAACTATGGCTACACCTTC,.,TRBV12-1,TRBJ1-2,.
CASSHGAGELFF,TGTGCCAGCAGCCACGGGGCCGGGGAGCTGTTTTTT,.,TRBV28,TRBJ2-2,.
CASSSRYLTNYGYTF,TGTGCCAGCAGCTCCCGGTATTTGACCAACTATGGCTACACCTTC,.,TRBV5-6,TRBJ1-2,.